The clone carrying this T cell receptor beta chain has ten or more counts. This specimen comes from a study of neurological immune-mediated disorders. From the 5' RACE reads, TCRdb called clonotypes with MiXCR, one entry per CDR3 protein. Among 53,000 or so distinct CDR3 sequences, about 12% were seen once, and the ten largest hold approximately 12%. Trimming stripped 0 bases from V and 0 bases from J, with 7 bases between. CDR3 size: 15 residues. Germline loops: CDR1 ENHRY, CDR2 SYGVKD. V usage is TRBV10-3 and J usage is TRBJ2-3, with no clear D. The sequenced material came from PBMCs. The sequence was collected from an older woman with HTLV-1-associated myelopathy (HAM/TSP). This CDR3 reads CAISESATSTDTQYF. The CDR3 nucleotides are TGTGCCATCAGTGAGTCAGCTACTAGCACAGATACGCAGTATTTT.